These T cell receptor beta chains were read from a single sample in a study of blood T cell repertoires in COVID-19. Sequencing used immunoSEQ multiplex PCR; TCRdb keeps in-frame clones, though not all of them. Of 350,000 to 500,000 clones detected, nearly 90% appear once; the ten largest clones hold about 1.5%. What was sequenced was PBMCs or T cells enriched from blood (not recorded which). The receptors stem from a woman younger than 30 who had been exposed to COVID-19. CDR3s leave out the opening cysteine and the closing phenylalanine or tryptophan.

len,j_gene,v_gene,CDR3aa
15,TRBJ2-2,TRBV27,ASSLRTSGGSTGELF
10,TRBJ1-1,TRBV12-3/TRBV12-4,ASSLGRGEAF
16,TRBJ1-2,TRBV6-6,ASSPVGTGGEANYGYT
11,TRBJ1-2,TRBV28,ASSWTGSHGYT
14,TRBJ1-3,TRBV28,ASRLGQGAEGNTIY
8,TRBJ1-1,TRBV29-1,SVVQTEAF
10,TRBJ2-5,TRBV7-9,ASSFTDQAQY
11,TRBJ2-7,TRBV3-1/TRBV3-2,ASSQDGGYEQY
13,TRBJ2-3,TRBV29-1,SVDGSGRGTDTQY
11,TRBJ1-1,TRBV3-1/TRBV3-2,ASSQVGTGEAF
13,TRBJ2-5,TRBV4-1,ASSRTADLQETQY
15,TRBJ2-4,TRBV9,ASSPRGERLAKNIQY
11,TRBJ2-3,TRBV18,ASSRPSVYYQY
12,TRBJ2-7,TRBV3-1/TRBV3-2,ASSQVSGGNEQY
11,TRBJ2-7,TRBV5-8,ASSWGTGAEQY
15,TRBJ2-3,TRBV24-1,ATSDFEAAPGTDTQY
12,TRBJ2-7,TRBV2,ASNPGLGVHEQY
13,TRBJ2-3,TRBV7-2,ASSLAPRSTDTQY
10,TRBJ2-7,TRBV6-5,ASGTGYYEQY
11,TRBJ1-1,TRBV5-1,ASSLGLGNEAF
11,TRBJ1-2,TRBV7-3,ASSLRGNDGYT
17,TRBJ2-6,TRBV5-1,ASSLTLAGENSGANVLT
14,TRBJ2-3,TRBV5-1,ASSFSGSTPPDTQY
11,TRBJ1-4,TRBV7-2,ASSLVQGEKLF
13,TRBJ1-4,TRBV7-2,ASSLLDRGKEKLF
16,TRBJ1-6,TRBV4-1,ASSQVVGGGSYNSPLH
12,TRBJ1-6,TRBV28,ASSFHRANSPLH
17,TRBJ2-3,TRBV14,ASSAREARAPLSTDTQY
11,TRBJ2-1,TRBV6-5,ATERTSDNEQF
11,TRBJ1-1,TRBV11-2,ASSFTIDSEAF
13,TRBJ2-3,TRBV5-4,ASSIQGISTDTQY
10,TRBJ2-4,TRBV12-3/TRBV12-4,ASATSRNIQY
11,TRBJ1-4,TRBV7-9,ASSLQVYEKLF
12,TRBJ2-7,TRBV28,ASSFRDRAYEQY
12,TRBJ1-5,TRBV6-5,ASSPDSHNQPQH
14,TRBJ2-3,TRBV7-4,ASSLAGAGGKDTQY
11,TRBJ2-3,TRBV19,ASIDRSTDTQY
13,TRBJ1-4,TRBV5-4,ASSPRTGRGEKLF
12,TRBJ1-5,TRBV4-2,ASSQDSSNQPQH
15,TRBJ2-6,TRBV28,ASRTPQGHSGANVLT